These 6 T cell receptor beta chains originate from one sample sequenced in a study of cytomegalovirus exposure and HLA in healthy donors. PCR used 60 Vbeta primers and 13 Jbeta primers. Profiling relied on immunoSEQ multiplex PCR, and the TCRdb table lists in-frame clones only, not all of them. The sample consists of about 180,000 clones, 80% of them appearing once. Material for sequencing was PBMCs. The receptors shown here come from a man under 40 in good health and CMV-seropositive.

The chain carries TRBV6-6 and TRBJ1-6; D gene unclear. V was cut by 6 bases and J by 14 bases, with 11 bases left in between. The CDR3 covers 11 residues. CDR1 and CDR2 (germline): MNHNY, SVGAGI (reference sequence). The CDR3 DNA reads TGTGCCAGCAGCCCCGACTTGGCCCTCCACTTT. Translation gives CASSPDLALHF.

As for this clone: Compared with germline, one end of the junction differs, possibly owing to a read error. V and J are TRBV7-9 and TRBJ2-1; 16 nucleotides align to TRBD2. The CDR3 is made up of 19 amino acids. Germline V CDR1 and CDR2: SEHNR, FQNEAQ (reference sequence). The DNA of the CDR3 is TGTTCCAGCAGCTTAGTCGGGACTAGCGGGAGGGCCCCCTACAATGAGCAGTTCTTC. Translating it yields CSSSLVGTSGRAPYNEQFF.

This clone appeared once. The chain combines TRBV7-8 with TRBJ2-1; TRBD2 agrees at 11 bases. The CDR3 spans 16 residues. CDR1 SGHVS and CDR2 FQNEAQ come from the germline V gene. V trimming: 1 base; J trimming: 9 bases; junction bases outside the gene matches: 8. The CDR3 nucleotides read TGTGCCAGCAGCTTAGTTCCTAGCGGGGGGTGGGGTGAGCAGTTCTTC. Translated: CASSLVPSGGWGEQFF.

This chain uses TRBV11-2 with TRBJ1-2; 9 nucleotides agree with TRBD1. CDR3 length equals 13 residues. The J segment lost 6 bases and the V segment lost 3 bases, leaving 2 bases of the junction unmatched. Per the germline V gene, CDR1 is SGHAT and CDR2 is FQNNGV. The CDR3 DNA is TGTGCCAGCAGCTTCGGGACAGGGAATGGCTACACCTTC. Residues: CASSFGTGNGYTF.

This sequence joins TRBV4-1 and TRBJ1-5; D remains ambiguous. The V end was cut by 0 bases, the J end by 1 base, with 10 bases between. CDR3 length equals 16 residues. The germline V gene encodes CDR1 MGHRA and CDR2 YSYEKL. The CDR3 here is CASSQDQVWSNQPQHF. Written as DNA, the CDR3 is TGCGCCAGCAGCCAAGACCAGGTCTGGAGCAATCAGCCCCAGCATTTT.

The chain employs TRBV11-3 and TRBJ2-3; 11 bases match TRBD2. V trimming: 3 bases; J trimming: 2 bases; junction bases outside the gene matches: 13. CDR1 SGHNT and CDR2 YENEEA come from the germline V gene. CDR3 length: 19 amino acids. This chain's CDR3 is CASSFGLAGTTRDTDTQYF. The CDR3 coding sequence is TGTGCCAGCAGCTTCGGACTAGCGGGTACCACTCGGGACACAGATACGCAGTATTTT.